This TCR beta chain came from a study of T cells in narcolepsy. Study details: Donors had narcolepsy type 1 or type 2, or were healthy controls.

This clone was recorded only once. Its antigen is unidentified. General study results and limits: Autoreactive HCRT-specific and TRIB2-specific clonotypes were marked in same-patient CSF-versus-blood CD4+ comparisons. Blood of same and different patients, but not healthy controls, reportedly held recurring autoreactive clonotypes.

The CDR3 totals 15 residues. J was trimmed by 11 bases and V by 5 bases; bases with no gene match: 17. CDR1 is SGHTA and CDR2 is FQGNSA in the germline V gene. Using immunoSEQ multiplex PCR, the repertoire was profiled, and TCRdb retains in-frame clones only, with some absent. Of approximately 11,000 clones listed, around 94% are singletons. Sequences were obtained from CD45RA- memory CD4+ T cells from PBMCs. The rearrangement joins TRBV7-2 to TRBJ1-2; 7 bases map to TRBD1. The clonotype comes from a human donor with narcolepsy. CDR3 in DNA: TGTGCCAGCAGCATTAGACAGGGCCAACCTTTTGATTACACCTTC. Its translation is CASSIRQGQPFDYTF.